These T cell receptor beta chains were read from a single sample in a study of T cell responses to AZD1222 COVID-19 vaccine. Using immunoSEQ multiplex PCR, the repertoire was profiled, and TCRdb retains in-frame clones only, with some absent. Among more than 85,000 clones listed, approximately 88% were seen once. The source material was peripheral blood, sampled on day 0 of AZD1222 vaccination. The receptors stem from an adult in good health. Both conserved end residues are part of each CDR3. Each record gives: D gene, J gene, V gene, clone size, CDR3 protein, CDR3 DNA. D genes are given only for firm matches. The listing skips clone size in some rows; elsewhere it reads once, few, many or a size class.

>.|TRBJ2-7|TRBV6-5|.
CASIKGLLSYEQYF
TGTGCCAGTATAAAGGGCCTTTTATCCTACGAGCAGTACTTC
>.|TRBJ1-1|TRBV4-1|.
CASSQDSVPYGAFF
TGCGCCAGCAGCCAAGATAGTGTCCCTTACGGAGCTTTCTTT
>.|TRBJ2-7|TRBV5-1|.
CASSRDGGVVYEQYF
TGCGCCAGCAGTAGGGACGGCGGGGTTGTCTACGAGCAGTACTTC
>.|TRBJ2-7|TRBV5-8|.
CASSPLYEQYF
TGTGCCAGCAGTCCACTCTACGAGCAGTACTTC
>TRBD1|TRBJ1-4|TRBV5-6|.
CASSAGTVDEKLFF
TGTGCCAGCAGCGCCGGGACAGTTGATGAAAAACTGTTTTTT
>TRBD1|TRBJ1-2|TRBV6-2/TRBV6-3|.
CASSVPGTANYGYTF
TGTGCCAGCAGTGTCCCCGGGACAGCCAACTATGGCTACACCTTC
>.|TRBJ1-1|TRBV21-1|.
CTQIKEGEGVGTEAFF
TGCACGCAAATAAAGGAGGGTGAGGGTGTGGGCACTGAAGCTTTCTTT
>.|TRBJ2-7|TRBV20-1|once
CSASGRNYEQYF
TGCAGTGCTAGTGGCAGGAACTACGAGCAGTACTTC
>.|TRBJ1-1|TRBV19|.
CASTNTRGTEAFF
TGTGCCAGTACTAATACCCGGGGGACTGAAGCTTTCTTT
>TRBD2|TRBJ2-7|TRBV5-1|.
CASSSGLANAYEQYF
TGCGCCAGCAGCTCCGGACTAGCGAACGCCTACGAGCAGTACTTC
>.|TRBJ1-6|TRBV2|.
CASSELSGDRSPLHF
TGTGCCAGCAGTGAGCTTTCAGGGGATCGATCACCCCTCCACTTT
>TRBD2|TRBJ2-1|TRBV24-1|.
CATRRAGGPAYNEQFF
TGTGCCACCAGGCGAGCGGGAGGGCCTGCCTACAATGAGCAGTTCTTC
>.|TRBJ2-3|TRBV5-4|.
CASKGGGADTQYF
TGTGCCAGCAAGGGGGGAGGGGCCGATACGCAGTATTTT
>TRBD2|TRBJ2-1|TRBV29-1|.
CSVLLAGAFNEQFF
TGCAGCGTCCTACTAGCGGGAGCCTTCAATGAGCAGTTCTTC
>TRBD2|TRBJ2-1|TRBV19|.
CASSLGTSGSQQFF
TGTGCCAGTAGTCTAGGGACTAGCGGTTCCCAGCAGTTCTTC